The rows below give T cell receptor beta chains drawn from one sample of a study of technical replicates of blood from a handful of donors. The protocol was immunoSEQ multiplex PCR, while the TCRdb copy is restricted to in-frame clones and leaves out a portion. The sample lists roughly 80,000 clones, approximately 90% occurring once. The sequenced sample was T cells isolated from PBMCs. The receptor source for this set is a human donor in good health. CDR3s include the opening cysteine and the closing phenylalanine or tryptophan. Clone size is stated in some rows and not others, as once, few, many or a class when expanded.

CDR3aa: CASSVVGSGTYEQYF
j_gene: TRBJ2-7
v_gene: TRBV9
abundance: once

CDR3aa: CASSHTETTEETQYF
j_gene: TRBJ2-5
v_gene: TRBV18
abundance: -

CDR3aa: CASSQDLDTGYNEQFF
j_gene: TRBJ2-1
v_gene: TRBV4-1
abundance: once

CDR3aa: CASSQGTRGGNEQFF
j_gene: TRBJ2-1
v_gene: TRBV4-1
abundance: -

CDR3aa: CASSTGVEREQYF
j_gene: TRBJ2-7
v_gene: TRBV28
abundance: -

CDR3aa: CSVDHRGLYGYTF
j_gene: TRBJ1-2
v_gene: TRBV29-1
abundance: once

CDR3aa: CASSLLAGYEQYF
j_gene: TRBJ2-7
v_gene: TRBV11-2
abundance: -

CDR3aa: CASTGPPTEQYF
j_gene: TRBJ2-7
v_gene: TRBV2
abundance: -

CDR3aa: CASSLVAIGTEQYF
j_gene: TRBJ2-7
v_gene: TRBV27
abundance: once

CDR3aa: CASREGERGYTF
j_gene: TRBJ1-2
v_gene: TRBV6-5
abundance: -

CDR3aa: CASSVGHNYGYTF
j_gene: TRBJ1-2
v_gene: TRBV28
abundance: once

CDR3aa: CASSKQGGNTEAFF
j_gene: TRBJ1-1
v_gene: TRBV21-1
abundance: -

CDR3aa: CASSYPYRGGTEAFF
j_gene: TRBJ1-1
v_gene: TRBV6-5
abundance: -

CDR3aa: CASSVHTGQGGETQYF
j_gene: TRBJ2-5
v_gene: TRBV9
abundance: -

CDR3aa: CASRAGLEQFF
j_gene: TRBJ2-1
v_gene: TRBV25-1
abundance: -

CDR3aa: CASSDPGTSGNTDTQYF
j_gene: TRBJ2-3
v_gene: TRBV10-1
abundance: -

CDR3aa: CASSLQGASYEQYF
j_gene: TRBJ2-7
v_gene: TRBV7-6
abundance: -

CDR3aa: CASSLGRQETQYF
j_gene: TRBJ2-5
v_gene: TRBV27
abundance: -

CDR3aa: CASRLQGAFYGYTF
j_gene: TRBJ1-2
v_gene: TRBV27
abundance: -

CDR3aa: CASSAVETQYF
j_gene: TRBJ2-5
v_gene: TRBV11-3
abundance: -

CDR3aa: CASKGGAEAFF
j_gene: TRBJ1-1
v_gene: TRBV10-2
abundance: -

CDR3aa: CASSVTGGSYEQYF
j_gene: TRBJ2-7
v_gene: TRBV6-5
abundance: -

CDR3aa: CASSHPGTGTNTEAFF
j_gene: TRBJ1-1
v_gene: TRBV28
abundance: -

CDR3aa: CAWSSGYGNQPQHF
j_gene: TRBJ1-5
v_gene: TRBV30
abundance: -

CDR3aa: CASSYQTYEQYF
j_gene: TRBJ2-7
v_gene: TRBV7-9
abundance: -

CDR3aa: CASSQDGEARLSTNEKLFF
j_gene: TRBJ1-4
v_gene: TRBV14
abundance: once

CDR3aa: CASSFNAGGQETQYF
j_gene: TRBJ2-5
v_gene: TRBV5-1
abundance: -

CDR3aa: CASSLNGLAGAETQYF
j_gene: TRBJ2-5
v_gene: TRBV7-3
abundance: -

CDR3aa: CASSEVLAGNKNEQFF
j_gene: TRBJ2-1
v_gene: TRBV2
abundance: -

CDR3aa: CASSLGQGGYEQYF
j_gene: TRBJ2-7
v_gene: TRBV28
abundance: -

CDR3aa: CASSPQGVETNYGYTF
j_gene: TRBJ1-2
v_gene: TRBV5-4
abundance: -

CDR3aa: CAISEKDFTDTQYF
j_gene: TRBJ2-3
v_gene: TRBV10-3
abundance: -

CDR3aa: CASSAGHNEQFF
j_gene: TRBJ2-1
v_gene: TRBV6-5
abundance: -

CDR3aa: CASYQLLQGKETQYF
j_gene: TRBJ2-5
v_gene: TRBV5-5
abundance: -

CDR3aa: CASKYQGAGYNEQFF
j_gene: TRBJ2-1
v_gene: TRBV19
abundance: -

CDR3aa: CASNIGQGVGYTF
j_gene: TRBJ1-2
v_gene: TRBV10-2
abundance: -

CDR3aa: CASSQVGALNGYTF
j_gene: TRBJ1-2
v_gene: TRBV4-1
abundance: -